A single sample is the source of the 25 T cell receptor beta chains below, sequenced in a study of control samples from healthy donors and cancer patients. TCRdb's table, derived via immunoSEQ multiplex PCR, lists solely in-frame clones and lacks some. Counted here are 170,000 or so clones, roughly 92% occurring once; the ten biggest clones make up approximately 1.5%. Sequencing was done on a sample of blood. These receptors were obtained from a young woman in good health.

The J gene is TRBJ1-5, the V gene TRBV28, with a tentative D call TRBD1 (5 bases). The V end was cut by 1 base, the J end by 0 bases, with 7 bases between. The CDR3 sequence is 15 residues long. Germline CDR1 and CDR2: MDHEN and SYDVKM. In nucleotides, the CDR3 is TGTGCCAGCAGTTTATATACAGGTAGCAATCAGCCCCAGCATTTT. Its translation: CASSLYTGSNQPQHF.

The CDR3 DNA reads as TGTGCCACCTTCTCATTCTTTCAAGATATGAACACTGAAGCTTTCTTT. This translates into CATFSFFQDMNTEAFF. This chain links TRBV18 with TRBJ1-1; no firm D call. Germline V CDR1 and CDR2: KGHSH, LQKENI. Deletions cut 10 bases from V and 0 bases from J, with 21 bases between. The CDR3 sequence is 16 residues long.

This rearrangement joins TRBV24-1 to TRBJ2-1, with TRBD1 matching 8 bases. The CDR3 has 14 amino acids. The trim removed 5 bases at V and 5 bases at J, leaving 4 bases unmatched. The germline gives CDR1 KGHDR, CDR2 SFDVKD. The CDR3 here is CATSGTGSHNEQFF. The CDR3 DNA sequence: TGTGCCACCAGTGGGACAGGGTCCCACAATGAGCAGTTCTTC.

The chain couples TRBV5-1 to TRBJ2-1, with 10 bases matching TRBD2. The germline gives CDR1 SGHRS, CDR2 YFSETQ. V shed 2 bases and J 4 bases; nucleotides not matched to a gene: 9. The CDR3 length is 17 residues. CDR3 in amino acids: CASSFLAGGLIYNEQFF. The CDR3 DNA follows: TGCGCCAGCAGCTTCTTAGCGGGAGGCCTAATATACAATGAGCAGTTCTTC.

This chain links TRBV10-3 with TRBJ2-2; TRBD2 might be the D (5 bases). CDR1 and CDR2 (germline): ENHRY, SYGVKD. This CDR3 is built from 13 residues. V was trimmed by 8 bases and J by 6 bases, leaving 13 bases between them. CDR3 sequence: CAIRDTVAGELFF. The CDR3 DNA reads TGTGCCATCCGGGATACCGTTGCCGGGGAGCTGTTTTTT.

The rearrangement links TRBV16 to TRBJ1-2; D might be TRBD1 (6 bases). CDR3 length equals 16 residues. Germline loops: CDR1 KGHSY, CDR2 FQNENV. Trimming took off 1 base at V and 3 bases at J, with 15 bases between the two ends. CDR3 sequence: CASSQYDTGNYYGYTF. The CDR3 DNA follows: TGTGCCAGCAGCCAATATGATACAGGGAACTACTATGGCTACACCTTC.

This clone was detected only a few times. The J gene is TRBJ2-1, the V gene TRBV28; TRBD1 aligns across 7 bases. Unmatched junction bases numbered 12, after V lost 8 bases and J lost 8 bases. The CDR3 contains 14 residues. CDR1 and CDR2 from the germline V gene are MDHEN and SYDVKM. CDR3 nucleotides: TGTGCCAGCGGAACTACTACAGGGGTCCATGAGCAGTTCTTC. Translated, it gives CASGTTTGVHEQFF.

In its sample, this clone was seen once. The chain uses TRBV3-1 (or the pseudogene TRBV3-2) and TRBJ2-4; the D gene is possibly TRBD1 (6 bases). The CDR3 has 13 residues. Germline assignment: CDR1 LGHDT and CDR2 YNNKEL (reference sequence). The V end was cut by 5 bases, the J end by 8 bases, with 13 bases between. CDR3 residues: CASSSGVGDIQYF. Written as DNA, the CDR3 is TGTGCCAGCAGCTCAGGGGTAGGGGACATTCAGTACTTC.

As DNA, the CDR3 is TGTGCCAGCAGTGACCCTAGCGGGAGGGGCACAGATACGCAGTATTTT. Translating it yields CASSDPSGRGTDTQYF. The genes are TRBV25-1 and TRBJ2-3; 12 positions match TRBD2. V lost 3 bases, J lost 1 base, and 2 bases stayed unmatched. The CDR3 consists of 16 residues. Germline V gene data show CDR1 as MGHDK and CDR2 as SYGVNS. Full variable domain (rest looked up from reference TRBV25-1 and TRBJ2-3): EADIYQTPRYLVIGTGKKITLECSQTMGHDKMYWYQQDPGMELHLIHYSYGVNSTEKGDLSSESTVSRIRTEHFPLTLESARPSHTSQYLCASSDPSGRGTDTQYFGPGTRLTVL.

The chain links TRBV18 to TRBJ1-5; D is unresolved. V gave up 5 bases and J gave up 9 bases, with 14 bases separating them. Germline V CDR1 and CDR2: KGHSH, LQKENI. The CDR3 runs to 13 residues. CDR3 DNA sequence: TGTGCCAGCTCAGCCGCTATGGATCGGCCCCAGCATTTT. This sequence encodes CASSAAMDRPQHF.

The rearrangement uses TRBV6-5 and TRBJ2-5; 9 bases fit TRBD1. V shed 7 bases and J 6 bases; nucleotides not matched to a gene: 9. Germline V lookup: CDR1 MNHEY, CDR2 SVGAGI. The CDR3 runs to 14 residues. The CDR3 DNA sequence: TGTGCCAGCACCCCGGTACAGGGGGCGAAGACCCAGTACTTC. It specifies CASTPVQGAKTQYF.

V is TRBV28 and J is TRBJ2-7, with D maybe TRBD1 (5 bases). Germline CDR1 and CDR2: MDHEN and SYDVKM. This CDR3 contains 16 residues. The V gene lost 5 bases and the J gene lost 1 base, with 18 bases spanning the gap. Here the CDR3 reads CASSARGRAGSYEQYF. In nucleotides, the CDR3 is TGTGCCAGCAGTGCAAGGGGCAGGGCAGGTTCCTACGAGCAGTACTTC.

The count of this clone is one. V usage is TRBV11-3 and J usage is TRBJ1-6; D is unresolved. The CDR3 covers 15 residues. Germline loops: CDR1 SGHNT, CDR2 YENEEA. Trimming removed 3 bases at V and 7 bases at J, with 13 bases between. CDR3 DNA sequence: TGTGCCAGCAGCTTTGCAGGAATTTCGAATTCACCCCTCCACTTT. It specifies CASSFAGISNSPLHF.

The chain carries TRBV7-2 and TRBJ1-5, with D possibly matching TRBD1 (5 bases). The V gene lost 1 base and the J gene lost 8 bases, with 12 bases spanning the gap. Germline loops: CDR1 SGHTA, CDR2 FQGNSA. This CDR3 contains 14 residues. CDR3 sequence reads: CASSLGGVRKPQHF. CDR3 bases: TGTGCCAGCAGCTTAGGGGGGGTACGGAAGCCCCAGCATTTT.

This chain joins TRBV24-1 and TRBJ1-1; no definite D call. Trimming took 5 bases from V and 6 from J, leaving 12 bases between them. Germline loops: CDR1 KGHDR, CDR2 SFDVKD. The CDR3 is made up of 13 amino acids. The CDR3 DNA follows: TGTGCCACCAGTGCCGGAATCGGGGCTGAAGCTTTCTTT. Amino acids: CATSAGIGAEAFF.

CDR3 amino acids: CASSQGDSAEKLFF. The CDR3 DNA reads TGTGCCAGCAGTCAGGGGGACTCCGCAGAAAAACTGTTTTTT. This sequence joins TRBV28 and TRBJ1-4, with TRBD1 identical over 7 bases. The CDR3 is made up of 14 amino acids. V was clipped by 5 bases and J by 8 bases; unmatched bases: 8. The germline CDR1 and CDR2 sequences are MDHEN and SYDVKM.

The V call is TRBV7-2, the J call TRBJ2-6; TRBD1 aligns across 8 bases. CDR3 length: 18 residues. The junction had 7 bases not matched to a gene; V was cut back by 0 bases and J by 3 bases. Germline CDR1 and CDR2: SGHTA and FQGNSA. CDR3 sequence reads: CASSLARTGRYGANVLTF. In DNA form, the CDR3 reads TGTGCCAGCAGCTTAGCGAGGACAGGGCGCTATGGGGCCAACGTCCTGACTTTC.

J is TRBJ2-3 and V is TRBV10-3; D may be TRBD1 or TRBD2 (5 bases each). The CDR3 is 19 residues long. The V end was cut by 2 bases, the J end by 1 base, with 22 bases between. CDR1 is ENHRY and CDR2 is SYGVKD in the germline V gene. Here the CDR3 DNA reads TGTGCCATCAGTGAGACGACCGGGGCCCAACCTCTAGGCACAGATACGCAGTATTTT. Its protein product is CAISETTGAQPLGTDTQYF.

The chain combines TRBV9 with TRBJ2-3, with 7 nucleotides matching TRBD1. Germline V gene data show CDR1 as SGDLS and CDR2 as YYNGEE. With V trimmed by 3 bases and J by 3 bases, 7 bases remained unmatched. The CDR3 is 15 residues long. The CDR3 DNA is TGTGCCAGCAGCGCTTACGACAGGGCTACAGATACGCAGTATTTT. This encodes CASSAYDRATDTQYF.

V is TRBV6-6 and J is TRBJ1-6; D ambiguous. The germline V and J ends were trimmed by 0 bases and 8 bases, with 5 bases remaining between them. The CDR3 length is 13 residues. CDR1 is MNHNY, CDR2 SVGAGI, per germline (reference sequence). The CDR3 reads CASSYSRDSPLHF. The DNA of the CDR3 is TGTGCCAGCAGTTACTCTAGGGATTCACCCCTCCACTTT.

The table lists this clone with a count of one. CDR3 DNA: TGCGCCAGCAGCCAAGGAATACAGGGGGCGAACACTGAAGCTTTCTTT. As protein: CASSQGIQGANTEAFF. The chain has TRBV4-1 and TRBJ1-1; 9 bases map to TRBD1. This CDR3 contains 16 residues. Germline loops: CDR1 MGHRA, CDR2 YSYEKL. The V and J ends lost 1 base and 1 base, in that order; junction bases with no gene match: 4.

The genes are TRBV7-9 and TRBJ2-7, with 13 positions matching TRBD2. CDR1 SEHNR and CDR2 FQNEAQ come from the germline V gene (reference sequence). The CDR3 covers 15 residues. J was trimmed by 7 bases and V by 4 bases; bases with no gene match: 7. The CDR3 sequence is CASSSWTSGGEEQYF. The CDR3 nucleotides read TGTGCCAGCAGCTCCTGGACTAGCGGGGGTGAAGAGCAGTACTTC.

This chain uses TRBV6-5 with TRBJ2-2; 8 nucleotides match TRBD1. The CDR3 consists of 14 residues. V shed 7 bases, J shed 7 bases, and the junction held 8 bases outside the gene matches. Germline CDR1 reads MNHEY; CDR2 reads SVGAGI. The CDR3 DNA sequence: TGTGCCAGCAACAGACAGGGGAACGGCGGGGAGCTGTTTTTT. Translation: CASNRQGNGGELFF.

The chain joins TRBV14 to TRBJ2-3, with 8 nucleotides matching TRBD2. The germline V gene has CDR1 SGHDN and CDR2 FVKESK. This CDR3 contains 18 residues. V gave up 0 bases and J gave up 2 bases; unmatched junction bases: 10. The CDR3 region has the DNA TGTGCCAGCAGCCAAGAGTGGGGGCTAGCGGGTTTCACAGATACGCAGTATTTT. It translates to CASSQEWGLAGFTDTQYF. Full variable domain (outside the CDR3, taken from reference TRBV14 and TRBJ2-3): EAGVTQFPSHSVIEKGQTVTLRCDPISGHDNLYWYRRVMGKEIKFLLHFVKESKQDESGMPNNRFLAERTGGTYSTLKVQPAELEDSGVYFCASSQEWGLAGFTDTQYFGPGTRLTVL.

The chain employs TRBV5-4 and TRBJ2-7, with 10 bases aligning to TRBD1. The V gene's germline CDR1 is SGHNT and CDR2 YYREEE (reference sequence). V shed 1 base, J shed 4 bases, and the junction held 5 bases outside the gene matches. The CDR3 is 15 amino acids. Written as DNA, the CDR3 is TGTGCCAGCAGCTTGTATGCGGGACAGGGGTACGAGCAGTACTTC. Translated, it gives CASSLYAGQGYEQYF.